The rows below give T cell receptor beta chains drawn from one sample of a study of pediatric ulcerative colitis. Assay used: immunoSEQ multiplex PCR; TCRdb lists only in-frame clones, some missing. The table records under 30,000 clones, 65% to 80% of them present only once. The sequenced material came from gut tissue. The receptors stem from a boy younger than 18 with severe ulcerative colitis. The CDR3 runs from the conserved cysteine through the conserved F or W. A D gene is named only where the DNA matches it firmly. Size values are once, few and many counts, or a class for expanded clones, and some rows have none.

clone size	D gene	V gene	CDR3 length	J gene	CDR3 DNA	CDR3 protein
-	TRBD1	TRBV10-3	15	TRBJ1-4	TGTGCCATCAGAGAATCAGGGGGGTCTAATGAAAAACTGTTTTTT	CAIRESGGSNEKLFF
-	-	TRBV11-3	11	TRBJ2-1	TGTGCCAGCAGCTTAGCCTATGAGCAGTTCTTC	CASSLAYEQFF
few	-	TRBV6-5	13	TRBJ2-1	TGTGCCAGCAGCCCCCGGGACATAGGTGAGCAGTTCTTC	CASSPRDIGEQFF
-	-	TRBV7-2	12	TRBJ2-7	TGTGCCAGCAGCTATGGGTCCCATGCGGGGTACTTC	CASSYGSHAGYF
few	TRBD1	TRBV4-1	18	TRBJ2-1	TGCGCCAGCAGCCGGGGACAGGGGGAATTCGACTCCTACAATGAGCAGTTCTTC	CASSRGQGEFDSYNEQFF
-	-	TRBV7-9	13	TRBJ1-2	TGTGCCAGCACCCGGGTAGGGACTTATGGCTACACCTTC	CASTRVGTYGYTF
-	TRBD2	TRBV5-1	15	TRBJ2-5	TGCGCCAGCAGCGCGGGACTAGGGAATCAAGAGACCCAGTACTTC	CASSAGLGNQETQYF
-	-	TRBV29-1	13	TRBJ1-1	TGCAGCGTGGACGGAGGGTCGAACACTGAAGCTTTCTTT	CSVDGGSNTEAFF
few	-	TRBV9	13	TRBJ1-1	TGTGCCAGCAGCCAAGGGGGTGAGACTGAAGCTTTCTTT	CASSQGGETEAFF
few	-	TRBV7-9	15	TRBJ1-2	TGTGCCAGCAGCACCGCGTCGGGGGGGGCTGGTGGCTACACCTTC	CASSTASGGAGGYTF
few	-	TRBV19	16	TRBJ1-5	TGTGCCAGTAGGATCGACAGATTCTATAGCAATCAGCCCCAGCATTTT	CASRIDRFYSNQPQHF
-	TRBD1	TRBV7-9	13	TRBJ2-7	TGTGCCAGCAGCGCCACGAACAGGGGCGAGCAGTACTTC	CASSATNRGEQYF
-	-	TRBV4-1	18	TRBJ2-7	TGCGCCAGCAGCCAAAACGAAATAAACACAGGGTTCACGTACGAGCAGTACTTC	CASSQNEINTGFTYEQYF
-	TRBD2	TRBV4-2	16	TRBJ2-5	TGTGCCAGCAGCCCTAGCGGGAGGGCGGTTGGAGAGACCCAGTACTTC	CASSPSGRAVGETQYF
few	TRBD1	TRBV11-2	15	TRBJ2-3	TGTGCCAGCAGCCCCTGGACAGGGGGACAAGATACGCAGTATTTT	CASSPWTGGQDTQYF